The 5 T cell receptor beta chains listed next were all sequenced from one sample in a study of blood T cell repertoires in COVID-19. Using immunoSEQ multiplex PCR, the repertoire was profiled, and TCRdb retains in-frame clones only, with some absent. The data show about 340,000 clones, around four fifths seen once. The specimen sequenced was peripheral blood. All receptors come from a man aged 30-40 years with active or convalescent COVID-19.

The V call is TRBV29-1, the J call TRBJ1-1; 7 bases match TRBD1. CDR3 length: 13 amino acids. Germline assignment: CDR1 SQVTM and CDR2 ANQGSEA. Trimming cost V 7 bases and J 1 base; bases outside gene matches: 6. In nucleotides, the CDR3 is TGCAGCGCAGCTGCAGGGGGGAACACTGAAGCTTTCTTT. This gives the protein CSAAAGGNTEAFF.

The CDR3 protein is CASNLQRGVEAFF. The CDR3 bases are TGTGCCAGCAATCTTCAACGGGGGGTTGAAGCTTTCTTT. The V call is TRBV6-5, the J call TRBJ1-1, with D perhaps matching TRBD1 (5 bases). CDR1 is MNHEY and CDR2 is SVGAGI in the germline V gene. V was trimmed by 7 bases and J by 7 bases, leaving 16 bases between them. The CDR3 spans 13 residues.

The rearrangement joins TRBV9 to TRBJ2-7; 12 nucleotides line up with TRBD2. CDR3 length: 17 residues. The germline CDR1 and CDR2 sequences are SGDLS and YYNGEE. V lost 1 base, J lost 4 bases, and 9 bases stayed unmatched. CDR3 sequence reads: CASSVNPTSGGEYEQYF. CDR3 coding DNA: TGTGCCAGCAGCGTAAACCCGACTAGCGGGGGAGAGTACGAGCAGTACTTC.

The chain combines TRBV7-2 with TRBJ2-3, with 13 bases identical to TRBD2. Germline V gene lookup returns CDR1 SGHTA and CDR2 FQGNSA. The CDR3 totals 16 residues. V lost 5 bases and J lost 4; bases outside the gene matches: 6. CDR3 sequence: CASSPGLAGEADTQYF. CDR3 sequence (DNA): TGTGCCAGCAGCCCCGGACTAGCGGGAGAGGCAGATACGCAGTATTTT.

This clone was seen only once. The V call is TRBV2, the J call TRBJ2-5, with D perhaps matching TRBD1 (6 bases). Trimming cost V 2 bases and J 5 bases, with 9 bases left between them. The CDR3 has 13 amino acids. Germline V gene sequence: CDR1 SNHLY, CDR2 FYNNEI. The CDR3 coding sequence is TGTGCCAGCAGTGAATACAGGGTCGAGACCCAGTACTTC. Protein product: CASSEYRVETQYF.